The rows below give T cell receptor beta chains drawn from one sample of a study of T cell responses to AZD1222 COVID-19 vaccine. Data came from immunoSEQ multiplex PCR; TCRdb stores just in-frame clones and leaves some out. The table lists more than 90,000 clones, roughly 86% of them singletons, with 15% to 20% in the top ten. The specimen comprised peripheral blood, sampled 28 days after the second AZD1222 dose. The receptor set was obtained from an adult who received the AZD1222 COVID-19 vaccine. CDR3s include the opening cysteine and the closing phenylalanine or tryptophan. D genes are given only for firm matches. Clone size is shown for a subset of rows, as once, few, many or a class of expanded clone.

d_call | j_call | clone_size | v_call | cdr3_aa | cdr3_nt
- | TRBJ2-2 | - | TRBV5-1 | CASSSSNTGELFF | TGCGCCAGCAGCTCTTCGAACACCGGGGAGCTGTTTTTT
- | TRBJ1-2 | - | TRBV24-1 | CATSDRLDVANYGYTF | TGTGCCACCAGTGATCGCCTGGACGTAGCTAACTATGGCTACACCTTC
- | TRBJ2-3 | - | TRBV9 | CASSVEGGALFTDTQYF | TGTGCCAGCAGCGTAGAGGGGGGTGCCCTATTCACAGATACGCAGTATTTT
- | TRBJ2-6 | - | TRBV10-2 | CASRNRTATNSGANVLTF | TGCGCCAGCAGGAACCGGACAGCGACGAACTCTGGGGCCAACGTCCTGACTTTC
TRBD1 | TRBJ1-2 | - | TRBV5-1 | CASSLDRGYGYTF | TGCGCCAGCAGCTTGGACAGGGGTTATGGCTACACCTTC
- | TRBJ1-4 | - | TRBV5-1 | CASSFQGSSEKLFF | TGCGCCAGCAGCTTTCAGGGGTCGAGTGAAAAACTGTTTTTT
TRBD1 | TRBJ1-5 | - | TRBV18 | CASSERGLLNQPQHF | TGTGCCAGCTCAGAAAGGGGGCTTTTGAATCAGCCCCAGCATTTT
TRBD1 | TRBJ1-2 | once | TRBV28 | CASRTGFGYTF | TGTGCCAGCAGGACAGGGTTTGGCTACACCTTC
TRBD1 | TRBJ2-1 | - | TRBV20-1 | CSASSPGQGGDEQFF | TGCAGTGCTAGTTCACCGGGACAGGGGGGTGATGAGCAGTTCTTC
- | TRBJ1-1 | - | TRBV5-1 | CASSLRPSVNTEAFF | TGCGCCAGCAGCTTGCGCCCCTCGGTGAACACTGAAGCTTTCTTT
- | TRBJ1-3 | - | TRBV30 | CAWSVLGLSGDTIYF | TGTGCCTGGAGTGTATTGGGACTCTCGGGGGACACCATATATTTT
TRBD2 | TRBJ2-7 | - | TRBV28 | CASSFWAELAGPAYEQYF | TGTGCCAGCAGTTTCTGGGCGGAACTAGCGGGACCGGCCTACGAGCAGTACTTC
- | TRBJ2-5 | few | TRBV19 | CASGILGETQYF | TGTGCCAGTGGGATCCTGGGAGAGACCCAGTACTTC
TRBD2 | TRBJ2-3 | - | TRBV12-5 | CASGLLAGADTQYF | TGTGCTAGTGGTTTGCTAGCGGGGGCAGATACGCAGTATTTT
- | TRBJ1-2 | - | TRBV11-2 | CASSPRLAYGYTF | TGTGCCAGCAGCCCCCGTTTAGCTTATGGCTACACCTTC
- | TRBJ2-7 | - | TRBV14 | CASSAGITYEQYF | TGTGCCAGCAGCGCAGGGATTACCTACGAGCAGTACTTC
TRBD2 | TRBJ2-2 | - | TRBV5-4 | CASSGGLAGATGELFF | TGTGCCAGCAGCGGGGGACTAGCGGGAGCGACCGGGGAGCTGTTTTTT
- | TRBJ2-3 | - | TRBV7-9 | CASSRGAWSDTQYF | TGTGCCAGCAGCCGAGGGGCCTGGTCGGATACGCAGTATTTT
- | TRBJ1-3 | - | TRBV18 | CASSPNPGPDGNTIYF | TGTGCCAGCTCACCAAACCCAGGGCCGGACGGAAACACCATATATTTT
TRBD2 | TRBJ2-1 | - | TRBV7-2 | CASSLASGNYNEQFF | TGTGCCAGCAGCTTAGCCAGCGGGAACTACAATGAGCAGTTCTTC
- | TRBJ1-5 | - | TRBV30 | CAWSPSELGPQHF | TGTGCCTGGAGTCCCTCAGAGCTTGGGCCCCAGCATTTT
- | TRBJ1-1 | - | TRBV4-1 | CASSPRTPPMNTEAFF | TGCGCCAGCAGCCCCCGGACACCCCCGATGAACACTGAAGCTTTCTTT
- | TRBJ1-1 | once | TRBV29-1 | CSVEGLRDTEAFF | TGCAGCGTTGAAGGTCTCAGGGACACTGAAGCTTTCTTT
- | TRBJ1-1 | - | TRBV12-5 | CASGLVVGRMNTEAFF | TGTGCTAGTGGTTTGGTAGTCGGACGGATGAACACTGAAGCTTTCTTT
TRBD1 | TRBJ1-3 | - | TRBV6-5 | CASSTGQESAVVYF | TGTGCCAGCAGTACCGGACAGGAATCGGCGGTGGTATATTTT
- | TRBJ2-7 | - | TRBV5-1 | CASSFSGRTYEQYF | TGCGCCAGCAGCTTTTCGGGACGGACCTACGAGCAGTACTTC
- | TRBJ1-2 | - | TRBV11-2 | CASSLSNGVLGGYTF | TGTGCCAGCAGCTTATCCAACGGGGTTTTGGGTGGCTACACCTTC
- | TRBJ2-5 | - | TRBV7-2 | CASSLGSTRVETQYF | TGTGCCAGCAGCTTGGGCTCGACTAGGGTGGAGACCCAGTACTTC
- | TRBJ2-2 | - | TRBV5-1 | CASSLSPRADTGELFF | TGCGCCAGCAGCTTGAGTCCTAGAGCGGACACCGGGGAGCTGTTTTTT
TRBD1 | TRBJ2-2 | - | TRBV12-5 | CASGGDSEAGELFF | TGTGCTAGTGGAGGGGACAGCGAGGCCGGGGAGCTGTTTTTT
- | TRBJ1-1 | - | TRBV5-1 | CASSLAQRNTEAFF | TGCGCCAGCAGCTTGGCACAGAGGAACACTGAAGCTTTCTTT
- | TRBJ1-1 | - | TRBV2 | CASSEEGVEAFF | TGTGCCAGCAGTGAAGAGGGCGTGGAAGCTTTCTTT
TRBD2 | TRBJ2-3 | - | TRBV5-1 | CASSFSRREVADTQYF | TGCGCCAGCAGCTTCTCACGGCGGGAGGTGGCAGATACGCAGTATTTT
- | TRBJ1-3 | - | TRBV18 | CASSPITASSGNTIYF | TGTGCCAGCTCACCGATAACAGCGAGCTCTGGAAACACCATATATTTT
- | TRBJ1-1 | - | TRBV2 | CASSELWWGGAFF | TGTGCCAGCAGTGAACTGTGGTGGGGGGGAGCTTTCTTT
TRBD1 | TRBJ2-2 | - | TRBV7-2 | CASSYRTGRTGELFF | TGTGCCAGCAGCTATAGGACAGGGAGAACCGGGGAGCTGTTTTTT
- | TRBJ1-2 | - | TRBV19 | CASTRGLYYGYTF | TGTGCCAGTACGCGGGGCCTATACTATGGCTACACCTTC
- | TRBJ2-3 | - | TRBV30 | CAWRSWRGTDTQYF | TGTGCCTGGAGGTCGTGGAGGGGTACAGATACGCAGTATTTT
- | TRBJ1-2 | - | TRBV6-5 | CASSLAQGNGYTF | TGTGCCAGCAGCTTAGCTCAGGGGAATGGCTACACCTTC
- | TRBJ1-6 | - | TRBV11-2 | CASSLERGSPLHF | TGTGCCAGCAGCTTAGAACGCGGATCACCCCTCCACTTT
TRBD2 | TRBJ2-7 | - | TRBV7-9 | CASSSGLAPEQYF | TGTGCCAGCAGCTCGGGACTAGCCCCCGAGCAGTACTTC
- | TRBJ2-2 | few | TRBV6-5 | CASRGDANTGELFF | TGTGCCAGCCGCGGAGACGCGAACACCGGGGAGCTGTTTTTT
- | TRBJ2-1 | few | TRBV12-1 | CASSCPGLLGLAGPPTYNEQFF | TGTGCCAGCAGCTGCCCTGGATTGTTGGGACTAGCGGGTCCTCCCACTTACAATGAGCAGTTCTTC